The clone carrying this T cell receptor (beta chain) was observed a few times. The sample is drawn from a study of PD-1 blockade in classical Hodgkin lymphoma. Every patient experienced relapse after autologous stem cell transplantation, and brentuximab vedotin exposure varied. The table came from immunoSEQ multiplex PCR; TCRdb's copy has only in-frame clones and leaves some out. The sample has 40,000 to 45,000 clones, roughly 80% seen once; the top ten hold more than 20%. Source: peripheral blood mononuclear cells (PBMCs), taken at baseline. This sequence was found in a human donor with classical Hodgkin lymphoma.

CDR3 sequence: CASSGQGAGNTIYF. CDR3 coding DNA: TGTGCCAGCAGCGGACAGGGAGCTGGAAACACCATATATTTT. The V call is TRBV7-9, the J call TRBJ1-3, with 8 bases matching TRBD1. Per germline, CDR1 SEHNR and CDR2 FQNEAQ (reference sequence). The CDR3 length is 14 residues. Trimming at V came to 5 bases and at J to 2 bases, leaving 2 bases not matched to a gene. Using reference TRBV7-9 and TRBJ1-3 for the parts outside the CDR3, the full variable domain is DTGVSQNPRHKITKRGQNVTFRCDPISEHNRLYWYRQTLGQGPEFLTYFQNEAQLEKSRLLSDRFSAERPKGSFSTLEIQRTEQGDSAMYLCASSGQGAGNTIYFGEGSWLTVV.